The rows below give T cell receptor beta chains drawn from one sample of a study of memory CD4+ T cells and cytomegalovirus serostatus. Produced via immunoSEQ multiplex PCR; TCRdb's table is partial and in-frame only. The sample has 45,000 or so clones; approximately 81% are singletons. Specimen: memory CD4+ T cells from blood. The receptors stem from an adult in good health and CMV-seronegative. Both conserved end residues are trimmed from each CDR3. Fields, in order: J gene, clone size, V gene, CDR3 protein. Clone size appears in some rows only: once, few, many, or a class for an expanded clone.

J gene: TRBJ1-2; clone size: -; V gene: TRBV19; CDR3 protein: ASTQGQGAGGYT
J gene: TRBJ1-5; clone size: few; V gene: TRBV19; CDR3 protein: ASRDRARHQPQH
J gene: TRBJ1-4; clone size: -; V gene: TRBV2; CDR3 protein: ASIRDRGREKLF
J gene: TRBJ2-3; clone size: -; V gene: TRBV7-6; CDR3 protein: ASSPGTPASTDTQY
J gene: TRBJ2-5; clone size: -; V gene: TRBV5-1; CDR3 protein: ASSMGQGEETQY
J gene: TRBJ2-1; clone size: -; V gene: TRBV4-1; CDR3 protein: ASSQTGQGIYNEQF
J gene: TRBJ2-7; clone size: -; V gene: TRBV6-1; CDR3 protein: ASRGGQYYEQY
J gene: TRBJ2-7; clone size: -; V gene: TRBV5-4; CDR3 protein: ASSPRGLGGGEQY
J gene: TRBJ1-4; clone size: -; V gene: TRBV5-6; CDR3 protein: ASSSLDVATNEKLF
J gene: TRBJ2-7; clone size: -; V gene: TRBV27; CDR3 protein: ASSTLGGGEQY
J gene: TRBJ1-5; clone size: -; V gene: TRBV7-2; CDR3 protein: ASSLLKGQPQH
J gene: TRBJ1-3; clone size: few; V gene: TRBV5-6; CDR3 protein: ASSLVSSGSAGNTIY
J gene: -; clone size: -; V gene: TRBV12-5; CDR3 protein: ASGLPRLSGRSYEQY
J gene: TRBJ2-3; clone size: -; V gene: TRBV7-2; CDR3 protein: ASSELAASDTQY
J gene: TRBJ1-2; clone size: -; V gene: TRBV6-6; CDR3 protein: ASSYSKGRYGYT
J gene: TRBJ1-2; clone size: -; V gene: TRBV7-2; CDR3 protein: ASSFDTNYGYT
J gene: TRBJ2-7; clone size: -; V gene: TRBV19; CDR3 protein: ASSGRGVREQY
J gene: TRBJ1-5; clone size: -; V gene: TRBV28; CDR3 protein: ASSLLGGHSQPQH
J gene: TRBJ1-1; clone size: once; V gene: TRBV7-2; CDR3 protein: ASSWAGTGNTEAF
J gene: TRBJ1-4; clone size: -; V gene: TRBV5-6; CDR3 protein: ASSSRQGASEKLF
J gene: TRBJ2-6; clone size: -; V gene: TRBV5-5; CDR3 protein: ASSYGSSGTGANVLT
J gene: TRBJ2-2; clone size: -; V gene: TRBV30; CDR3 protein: AWSAQAVGELF
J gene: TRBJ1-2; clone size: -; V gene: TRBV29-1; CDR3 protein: SVEDDRLTKDT
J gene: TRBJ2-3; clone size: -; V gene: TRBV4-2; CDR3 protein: ASSKGRENTQY
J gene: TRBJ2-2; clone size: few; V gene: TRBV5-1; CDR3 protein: ASSLGANTGELF
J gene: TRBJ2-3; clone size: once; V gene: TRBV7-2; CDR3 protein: ASGGGTGTDTQY
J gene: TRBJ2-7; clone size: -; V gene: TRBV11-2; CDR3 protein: ASSPGREGEQY
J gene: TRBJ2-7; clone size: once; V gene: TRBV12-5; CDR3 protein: ASGLVLDRARLEQY
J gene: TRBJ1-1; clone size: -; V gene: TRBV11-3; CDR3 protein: ASSLHGTENTEAF
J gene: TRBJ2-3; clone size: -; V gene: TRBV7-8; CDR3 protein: ASSLDADTQY
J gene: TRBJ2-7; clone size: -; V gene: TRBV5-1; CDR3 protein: ASSHGTSGSTQQY
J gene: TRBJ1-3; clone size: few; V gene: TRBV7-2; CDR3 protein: ASSLLGNTIY
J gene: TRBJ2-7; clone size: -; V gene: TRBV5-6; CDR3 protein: ASSLINGISPYEQY
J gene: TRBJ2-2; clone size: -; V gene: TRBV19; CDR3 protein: ASTDSRTGPPGELF
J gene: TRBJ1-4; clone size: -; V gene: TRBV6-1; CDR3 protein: ASTLGGANEKLF
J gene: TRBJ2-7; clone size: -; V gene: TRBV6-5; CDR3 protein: ASRKGLTYEQY
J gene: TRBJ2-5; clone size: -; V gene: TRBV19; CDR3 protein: ASGSGTSGETQY
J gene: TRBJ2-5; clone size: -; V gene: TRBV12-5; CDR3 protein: ASGLVLGQKETQY
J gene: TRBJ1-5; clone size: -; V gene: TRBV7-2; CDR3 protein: ASSPDSGGYQPQH
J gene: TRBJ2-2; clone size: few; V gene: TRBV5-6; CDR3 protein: ASTQRGTGELF
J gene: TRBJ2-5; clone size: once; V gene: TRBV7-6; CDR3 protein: ASSAGGGGRETQY
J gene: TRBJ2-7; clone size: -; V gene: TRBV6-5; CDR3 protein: ASSYGPGQDSYEQY
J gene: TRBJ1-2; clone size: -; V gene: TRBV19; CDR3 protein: ASSIEYDGYT
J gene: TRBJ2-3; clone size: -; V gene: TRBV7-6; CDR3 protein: ASSLEGQVTDTQY
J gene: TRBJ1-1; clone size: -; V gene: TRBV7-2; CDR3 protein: ASSMGGDTEAF
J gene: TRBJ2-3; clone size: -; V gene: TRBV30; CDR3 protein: AWSGSDTQY
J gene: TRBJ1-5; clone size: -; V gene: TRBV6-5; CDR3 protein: ASSYSTGFGQPQH
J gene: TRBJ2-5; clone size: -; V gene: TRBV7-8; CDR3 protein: ASTPLSGRETQY
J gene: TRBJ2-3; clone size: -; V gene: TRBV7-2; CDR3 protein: ASSFGPVDTQY
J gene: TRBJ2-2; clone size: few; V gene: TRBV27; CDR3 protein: ASRIRQANTGELF
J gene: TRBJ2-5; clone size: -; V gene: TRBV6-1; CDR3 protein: ASSSLATETQY
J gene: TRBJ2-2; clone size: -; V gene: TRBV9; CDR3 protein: ASSVTASGIGGELF
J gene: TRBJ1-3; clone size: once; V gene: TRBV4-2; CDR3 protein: ASSQEVRGNTIY
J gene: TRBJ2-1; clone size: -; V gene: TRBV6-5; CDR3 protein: ASSFQFPGNNEQF
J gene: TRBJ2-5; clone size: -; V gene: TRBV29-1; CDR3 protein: SVELARQGGSWYQETQY
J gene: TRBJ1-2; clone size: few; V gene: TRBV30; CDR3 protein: AWDQGANYGYT